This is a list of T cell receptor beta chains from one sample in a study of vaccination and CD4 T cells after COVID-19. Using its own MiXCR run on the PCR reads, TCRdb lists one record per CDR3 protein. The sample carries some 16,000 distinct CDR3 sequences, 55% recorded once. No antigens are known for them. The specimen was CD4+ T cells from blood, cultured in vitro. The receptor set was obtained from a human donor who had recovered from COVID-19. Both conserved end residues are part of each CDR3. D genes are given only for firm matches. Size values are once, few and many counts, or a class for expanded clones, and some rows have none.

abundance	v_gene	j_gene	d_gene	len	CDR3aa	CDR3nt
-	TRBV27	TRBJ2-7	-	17	CASSLRYGRGDIYEQYF	TGTGCCAGCAGTTTGCGGTATGGCAGGGGCGATATCTACGAGCAGTACTTC
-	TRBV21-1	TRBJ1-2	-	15	CASSTRGRVDYGYTF	TGTGCCAGCAGCACGAGGGGCAGGGTGGACTATGGCTACACCTTC
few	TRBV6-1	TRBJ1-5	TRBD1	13	CASSGQGGQPQHF	TGTGCCAGCAGTGGACAGGGTGGGCAGCCCCAGCATTTT
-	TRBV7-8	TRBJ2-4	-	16	CASSSGQKEAKNIQYF	TGTGCCAGCAGCTCAGGACAGAAGGAGGCCAAAAACATTCAGTACTTC
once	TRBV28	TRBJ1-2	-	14	CASKEWTDVYGYTF	TGTGCCAGTAAAGAATGGACAGACGTATATGGCTACACCTTC
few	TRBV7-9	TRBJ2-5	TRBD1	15	CASSLDRGRMETQYF	TGTGCCAGCAGCTTAGACAGGGGGCGTATGGAGACCCAGTACTTC
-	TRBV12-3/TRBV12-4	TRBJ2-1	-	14	CATGTAGSYNEQFF	TGTGCCACGGGGACGGCGGGCTCCTACAATGAGCAGTTCTTC
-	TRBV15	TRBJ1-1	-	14	CATREQTMNTEAFF	TGTGCCACCAGGGAACAGACCATGAACACTGAAGCTTTCTTT
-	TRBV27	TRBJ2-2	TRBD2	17	CASSFRVTGGPTGELFF	TGTGCCAGCAGTTTCCGCGTTACGGGAGGGCCCACCGGGGAGCTGTTTTTT
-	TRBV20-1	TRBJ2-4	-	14	CSARDDRAKNIQYF	TGCAGTGCTAGAGATGACAGAGCCAAAAACATTCAGTACTTC
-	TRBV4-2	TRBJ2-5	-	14	CASSQAAGGETQYF	TGTGCCAGCAGCCAAGCGGCCGGGGGAGAGACCCAGTACTTC
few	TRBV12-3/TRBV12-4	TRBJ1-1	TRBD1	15	CASRQHRGAGTEAFF	TGTGCCAGCAGGCAACACAGGGGGGCAGGCACTGAAGCTTTCTTT
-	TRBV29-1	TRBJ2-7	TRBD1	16	CSVEGTDRGPPYEQYF	TGCAGCGTTGAAGGTACCGACAGGGGGCCACCCTACGAGCAGTACTTC
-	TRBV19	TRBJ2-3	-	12	CASSISWGVQYF	TGTGCCAGTAGTATCAGTTGGGGGGTGCAGTATTTT
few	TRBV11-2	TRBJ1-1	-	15	CASSLVVAAANEAFF	TGTGCCAGCAGCTTAGTGGTCGCGGCAGCCAACGAAGCTTTCTTT
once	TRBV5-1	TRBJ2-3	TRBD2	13	CASSSQRGDTQYF	TGCGCCAGCAGCTCGCAGCGGGGAGATACGCAGTATTTT
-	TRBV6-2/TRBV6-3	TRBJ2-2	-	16	CASSYSGLENTGELFF	TGTGCCAGCAGTTACTCCGGTCTAGAGAACACCGGGGAGCTGTTTTTT
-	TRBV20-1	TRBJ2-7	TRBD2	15	CSARDQTSGSLEQYF	TGCAGTGCTAGAGATCAGACTAGCGGGAGTCTCGAGCAGTACTTC
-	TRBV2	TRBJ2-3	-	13	CASSEEGADTQYF	TGTGCCAGCAGTGAGGAGGGCGCAGATACGCAGTATTTT
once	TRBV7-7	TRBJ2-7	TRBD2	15	CASSLAGGSNYEQYF	TGTGCCAGCAGCTTAGCGGGCGGGAGTAATTACGAGCAGTACTTC
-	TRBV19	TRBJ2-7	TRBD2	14	CASSIRAGAYEQYF	TGTGCCAGTAGTATTCGCGCGGGGGCCTACGAGCAGTACTTC
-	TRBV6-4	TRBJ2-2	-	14	CASSDQWNTGELFF	TGTGCCAGCAGTGACCAGTGGAACACCGGGGAGCTGTTTTTT
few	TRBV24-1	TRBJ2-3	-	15	CATSDLWQGSDTQYF	TGTGCCACCAGTGATTTGTGGCAGGGATCGGATACGCAGTATTTT
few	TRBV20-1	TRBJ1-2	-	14	CSARDRDRLYGYTF	TGCAGTGCTAGGGATAGGGACCGGTTGTATGGCTACACCTTC
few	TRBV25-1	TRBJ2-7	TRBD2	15	CASSERDGRSYEQYF	TGTGCCAGCAGTGAAAGGGACGGGAGGTCCTACGAGCAGTACTTC
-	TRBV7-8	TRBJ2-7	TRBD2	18	CASSLALPGLAVFYEQYF	TGTGCCAGCAGCTTAGCTCTCCCGGGTCTAGCGGTCTTCTACGAGCAGTACTTC
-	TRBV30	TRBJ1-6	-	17	CAWSGGWRKPPNSSLHF	TGTGCCTGGAGTGGCGGCTGGAGGAAGCCACCTAATTCATCCCTCCACTTT
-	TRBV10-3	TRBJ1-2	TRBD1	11	CATSGGQGYTF	TGTGCCACCTCAGGGGGCCAAGGCTACACCTTC
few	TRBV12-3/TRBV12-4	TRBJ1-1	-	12	CASNREATEAFF	TGTGCCAGCAACCGGGAGGCCACTGAAGCTTTCTTT
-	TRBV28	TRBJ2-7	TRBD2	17	CASSLSPGLVSPYEQYF	TGTGCCAGCAGTTTATCCCCGGGACTAGTAAGTCCCTACGAGCAGTACTTC
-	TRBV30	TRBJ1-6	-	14	CAWSGSSYNSPLHF	TGTGCCTGGAGTGGGAGCTCCTATAATTCACCCCTCCACTTT
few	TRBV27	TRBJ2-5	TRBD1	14	CASSRTGGAETQYF	TGTGCCAGCAGCAGGACAGGGGGCGCAGAGACCCAGTACTTC
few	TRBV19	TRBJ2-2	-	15	CASMGGPANTGELFF	TGTGCCAGTATGGGAGGACCGGCGAACACCGGGGAGCTGTTTTTT
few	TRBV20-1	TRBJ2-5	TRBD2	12	CSARGGTKTQYF	TGCAGTGCTAGAGGGGGGACTAAGACCCAGTACTTC
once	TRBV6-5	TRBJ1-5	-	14	CASSYRGQRQPQHF	TGTGCCAGCAGTTACCGGGGGCAACGTCAGCCCCAGCATTTT
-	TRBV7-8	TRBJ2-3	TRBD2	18	CASSLKAGGPGGTDTQYF	TGTGCCAGCAGCTTAAAAGCGGGAGGGCCAGGGGGCACAGATACGCAGTATTTT
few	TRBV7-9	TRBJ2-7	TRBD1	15	CASSPGTGGIYEQYF	TGTGCCAGCAGTCCCGGGACAGGGGGCATCTACGAGCAGTACTTC
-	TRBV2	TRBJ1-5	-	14	CASTERGEDQPQHF	TGTGCCAGCACCGAGAGGGGCGAAGATCAGCCCCAGCATTTT
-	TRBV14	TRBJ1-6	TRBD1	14	CASSPGTAYSPLHF	TGTGCCAGCAGCCCCGGGACAGCTTATTCACCCCTCCACTTT
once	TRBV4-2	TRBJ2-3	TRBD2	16	CASSPSVGRAVDTQYF	TGTGCCAGCAGTCCAAGTGTTGGGAGGGCCGTAGATACGCAGTATTTT
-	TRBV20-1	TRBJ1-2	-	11	CSALWGNGYTF	TGCAGTGCCCTCTGGGGAAATGGCTACACCTTC
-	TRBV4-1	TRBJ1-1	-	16	CASSRFSGGGNTEAFF	TGCGCCAGCAGCCGGTTCAGTGGCGGAGGGAACACTGAAGCTTTCTTT
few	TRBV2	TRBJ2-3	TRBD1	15	CASRSFGTGRDTQYF	TGTGCCAGCCGATCCTTCGGGACAGGGAGAGATACGCAGTATTTT
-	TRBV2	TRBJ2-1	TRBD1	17	CASSDRGQGPVWGEQFF	TGTGCCAGCAGTGATCGGGGACAGGGTCCGGTGTGGGGTGAGCAGTTCTTC
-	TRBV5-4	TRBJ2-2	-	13	CASSLEPPGELFF	TGTGCCAGCAGCTTGGAACCTCCCGGGGAGCTGTTTTTT
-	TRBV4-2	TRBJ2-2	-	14	CASSQEFEGGELFF	TGTGCCAGCAGCCAAGAGTTTGAGGGGGGGGAGCTGTTTTTT
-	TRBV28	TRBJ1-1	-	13	CASRQRLQGEAFF	TGTGCCAGCAGACAGAGACTCCAGGGGGAAGCTTTCTTT
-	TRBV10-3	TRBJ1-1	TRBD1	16	CAISARVQGAPTEAFF	TGTGCCATCAGTGCGAGGGTACAGGGGGCGCCGACTGAAGCTTTCTTT
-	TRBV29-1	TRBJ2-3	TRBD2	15	CSVVAGAMRTDTQYF	TGCAGCGTTGTAGCGGGGGCCATGAGAACAGATACGCAGTATTTT
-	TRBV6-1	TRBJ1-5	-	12	CASRRQDQPQHF	TGTGCCAGCAGGAGGCAAGATCAGCCCCAGCATTTT